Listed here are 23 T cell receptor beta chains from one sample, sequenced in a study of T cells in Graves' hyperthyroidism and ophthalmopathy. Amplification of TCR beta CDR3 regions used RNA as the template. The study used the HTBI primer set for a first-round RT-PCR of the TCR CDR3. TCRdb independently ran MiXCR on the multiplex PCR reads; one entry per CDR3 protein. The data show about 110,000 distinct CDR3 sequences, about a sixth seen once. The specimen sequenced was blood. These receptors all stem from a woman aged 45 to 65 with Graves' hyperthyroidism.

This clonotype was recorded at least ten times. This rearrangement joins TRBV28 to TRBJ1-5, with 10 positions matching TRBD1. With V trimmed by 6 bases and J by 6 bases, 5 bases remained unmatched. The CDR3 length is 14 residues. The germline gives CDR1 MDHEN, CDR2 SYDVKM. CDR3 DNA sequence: TGTGCCAGCAGCCCGACAGGGGGCATTCAGCCCCAGCATTTT. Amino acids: CASSPTGGIQPQHF.

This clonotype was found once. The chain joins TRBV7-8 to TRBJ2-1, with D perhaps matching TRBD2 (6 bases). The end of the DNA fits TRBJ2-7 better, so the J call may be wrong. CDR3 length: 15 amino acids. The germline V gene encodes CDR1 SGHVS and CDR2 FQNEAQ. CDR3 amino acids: CASKRSSVQFGEQYV. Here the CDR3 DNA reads TGTGCCAGCAAACGTTCTAGCGTCCAATTCGGTGAGCAGTACGTC.

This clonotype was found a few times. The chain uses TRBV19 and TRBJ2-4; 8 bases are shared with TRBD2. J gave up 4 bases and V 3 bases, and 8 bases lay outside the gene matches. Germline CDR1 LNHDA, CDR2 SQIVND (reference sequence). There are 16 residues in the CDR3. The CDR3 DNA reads TGTGCCAGTAGTATTTTAGGACTAGCAGCAAAAAACATTCAGTACTTC. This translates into CASSILGLAAKNIQYF.

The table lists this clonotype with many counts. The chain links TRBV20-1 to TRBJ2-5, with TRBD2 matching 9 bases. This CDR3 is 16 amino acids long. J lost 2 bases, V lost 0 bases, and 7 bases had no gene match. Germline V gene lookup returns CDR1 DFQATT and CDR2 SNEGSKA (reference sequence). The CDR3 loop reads CSARDQVAGDQETQYF. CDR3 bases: TGCAGTGCTAGAGATCAGGTAGCGGGAGATCAAGAGACCCAGTACTTC.

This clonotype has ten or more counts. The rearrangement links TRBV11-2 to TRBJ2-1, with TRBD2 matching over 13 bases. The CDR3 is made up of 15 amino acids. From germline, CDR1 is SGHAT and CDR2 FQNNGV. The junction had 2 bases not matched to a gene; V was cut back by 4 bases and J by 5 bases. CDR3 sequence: CASSSGLAGHNEQFF. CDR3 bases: TGTGCCAGCAGCTCGGGACTAGCGGGACACAATGAGCAGTTCTTC.

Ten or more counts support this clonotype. The CDR3 reads CASGQGARDEQYF. The DNA of the CDR3 is TGTGCCAGTGGACAGGGGGCAAGAGACGAGCAGTACTTC. The V and J genes are TRBV12-3 or TRBV12-4 and TRBJ2-7; 11 positions match TRBD1. The CDR3 runs 13 residues. J was trimmed by 5 bases and V by 9 bases; bases with no gene match: 6.

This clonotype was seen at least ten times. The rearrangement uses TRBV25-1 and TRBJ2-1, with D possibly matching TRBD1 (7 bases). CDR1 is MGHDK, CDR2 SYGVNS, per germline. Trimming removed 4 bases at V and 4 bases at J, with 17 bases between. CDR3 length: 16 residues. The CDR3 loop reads CASSGYYRGGYNEQFF. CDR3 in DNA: TGTGCCAGCAGTGGGTACTACAGGGGAGGATACAATGAGCAGTTCTTC.

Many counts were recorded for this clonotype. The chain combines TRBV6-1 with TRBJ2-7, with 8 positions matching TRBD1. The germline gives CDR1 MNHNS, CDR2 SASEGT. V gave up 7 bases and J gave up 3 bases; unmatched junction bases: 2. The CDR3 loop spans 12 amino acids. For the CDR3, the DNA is TGTGCCAGCACTGGGACAGGCTACGAGCAGTACTTC. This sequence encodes CASTGTGYEQYF.

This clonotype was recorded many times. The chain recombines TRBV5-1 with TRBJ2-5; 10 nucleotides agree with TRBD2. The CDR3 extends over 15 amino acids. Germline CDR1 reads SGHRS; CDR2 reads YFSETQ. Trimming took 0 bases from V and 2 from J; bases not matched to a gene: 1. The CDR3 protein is CASSLGTSGQETQYF. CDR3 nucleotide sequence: TGCGCCAGCAGCTTGGGGACTAGCGGACAAGAGACCCAGTACTTC.

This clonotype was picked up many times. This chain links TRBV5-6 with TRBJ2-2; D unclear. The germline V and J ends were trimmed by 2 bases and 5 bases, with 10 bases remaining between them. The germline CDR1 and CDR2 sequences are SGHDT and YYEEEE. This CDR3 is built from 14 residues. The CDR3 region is CASSLFTWTGELFF. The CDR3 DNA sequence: TGTGCCAGCAGCTTATTCACATGGACCGGGGAGCTGTTTTTT.

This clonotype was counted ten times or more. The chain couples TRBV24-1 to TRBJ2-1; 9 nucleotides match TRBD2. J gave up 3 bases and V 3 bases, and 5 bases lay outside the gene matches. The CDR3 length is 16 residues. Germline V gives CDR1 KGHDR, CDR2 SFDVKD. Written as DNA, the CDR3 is TGTGCCACCAGTGATCCGGGACTAGCAGACTACAATGAGCAGTTCTTC. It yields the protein CATSDPGLADYNEQFF.

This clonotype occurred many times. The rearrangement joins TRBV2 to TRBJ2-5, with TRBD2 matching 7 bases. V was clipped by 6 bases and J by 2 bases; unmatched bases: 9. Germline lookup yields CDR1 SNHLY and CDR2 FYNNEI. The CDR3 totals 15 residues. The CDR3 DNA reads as TGTGCCAGCAGGGCGGGAGCTGGTTGGCAAGAGACCCAGTACTTC. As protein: CASRAGAGWQETQYF.

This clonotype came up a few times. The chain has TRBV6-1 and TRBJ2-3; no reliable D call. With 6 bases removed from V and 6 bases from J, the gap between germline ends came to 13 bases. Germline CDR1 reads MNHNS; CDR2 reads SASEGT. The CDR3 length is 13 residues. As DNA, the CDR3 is TGTGCCAGCAGCCCACCCTCCTGGGATACGCAGTATTTT. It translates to CASSPPSWDTQYF.

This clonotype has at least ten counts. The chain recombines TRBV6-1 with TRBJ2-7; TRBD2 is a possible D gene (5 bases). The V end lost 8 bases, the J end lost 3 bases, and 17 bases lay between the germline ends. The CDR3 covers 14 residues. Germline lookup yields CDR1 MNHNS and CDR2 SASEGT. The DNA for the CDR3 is TGTGCCAGCCGGGATAGCAGAGACTACTACGAGCAGTACTTC. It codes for CASRDSRDYYEQYF.

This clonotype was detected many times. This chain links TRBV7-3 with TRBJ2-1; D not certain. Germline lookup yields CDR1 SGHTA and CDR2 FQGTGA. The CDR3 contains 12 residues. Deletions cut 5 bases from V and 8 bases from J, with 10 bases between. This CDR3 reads CASSNPRDEQFF. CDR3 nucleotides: TGTGCCAGCAGCAATCCTCGGGATGAGCAGTTCTTC.

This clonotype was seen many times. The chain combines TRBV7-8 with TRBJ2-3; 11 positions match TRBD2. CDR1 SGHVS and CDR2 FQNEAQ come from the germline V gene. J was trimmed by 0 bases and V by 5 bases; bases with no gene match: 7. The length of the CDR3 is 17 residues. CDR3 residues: CASSRRRLAGSTDTQYF. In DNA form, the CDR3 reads TGTGCCAGCAGCCGGCGCCGACTAGCGGGAAGCACAGATACGCAGTATTTT.

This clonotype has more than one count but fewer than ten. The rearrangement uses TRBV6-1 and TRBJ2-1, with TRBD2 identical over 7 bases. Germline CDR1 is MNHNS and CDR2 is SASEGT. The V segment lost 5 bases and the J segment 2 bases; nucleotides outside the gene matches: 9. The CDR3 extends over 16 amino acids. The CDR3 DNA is TGTGCCAGCAGTCAAACTAGCGAGACGGCCTACAATGAGCAGTTCTTC. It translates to CASSQTSETAYNEQFF.

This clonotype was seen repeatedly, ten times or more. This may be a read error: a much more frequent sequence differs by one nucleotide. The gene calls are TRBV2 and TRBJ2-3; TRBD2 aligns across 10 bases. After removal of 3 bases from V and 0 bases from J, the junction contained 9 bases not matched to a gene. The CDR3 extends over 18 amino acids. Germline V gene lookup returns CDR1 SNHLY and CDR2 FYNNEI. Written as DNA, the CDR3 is TGTGCCAGCAGTGAGGTGGCTAGCGGGAGCGCGAGCACAGATACGCAGTATTTT. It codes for CASSEVASGSASTDTQYF.

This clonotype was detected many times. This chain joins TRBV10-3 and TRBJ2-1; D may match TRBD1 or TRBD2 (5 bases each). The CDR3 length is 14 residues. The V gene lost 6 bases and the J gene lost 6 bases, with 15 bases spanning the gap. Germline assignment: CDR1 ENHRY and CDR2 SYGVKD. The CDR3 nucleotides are TGTGCCATCAGCTTCGGGTCAGGGAGCAATGAGCAGTTCTTC. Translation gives CAISFGSGSNEQFF.

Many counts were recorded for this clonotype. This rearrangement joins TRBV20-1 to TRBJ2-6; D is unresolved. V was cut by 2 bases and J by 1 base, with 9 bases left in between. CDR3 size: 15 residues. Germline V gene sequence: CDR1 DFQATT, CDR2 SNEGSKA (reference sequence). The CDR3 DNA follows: TGCAGTGCTAGAATGGCTGGATCTGGGGCCAACGTCCTGACTTTC. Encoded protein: CSARMAGSGANVLTF.

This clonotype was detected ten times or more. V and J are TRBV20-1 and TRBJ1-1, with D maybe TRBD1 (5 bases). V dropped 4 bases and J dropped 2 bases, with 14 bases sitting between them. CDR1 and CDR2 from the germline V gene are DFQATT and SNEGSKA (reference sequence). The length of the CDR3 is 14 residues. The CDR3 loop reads CSAKGPISNTEAFF. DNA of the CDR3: TGCAGTGCTAAGGGACCAATTAGTAACACTGAAGCTTTCTTT.

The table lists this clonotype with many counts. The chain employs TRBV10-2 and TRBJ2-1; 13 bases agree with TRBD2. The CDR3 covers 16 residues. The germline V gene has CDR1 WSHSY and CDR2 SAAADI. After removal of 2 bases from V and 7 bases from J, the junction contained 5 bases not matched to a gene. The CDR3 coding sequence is TGCGCCAGCAGTGAGGCTACTAGCGGGAGGGCAAATGAGCAGTTCTTC. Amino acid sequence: CASSEATSGRANEQFF.

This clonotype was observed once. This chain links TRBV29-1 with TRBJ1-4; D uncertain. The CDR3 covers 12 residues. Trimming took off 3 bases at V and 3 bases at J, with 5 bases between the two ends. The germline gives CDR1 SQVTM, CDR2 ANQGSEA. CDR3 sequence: CSVEGSNEKLFF. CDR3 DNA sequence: TGCAGCGTTGAGGGCTCTAATGAAAAACTGTTTTTT. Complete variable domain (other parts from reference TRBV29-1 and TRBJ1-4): SAVISQKPSRDICQRGTSLTIQCQVDSQVTMMFWYRQQPGQSLTLIATANQGSEATYESGFVIDKFPISRPNLTFSTLTVSNMSPEDSSIYLCSVEGSNEKLFFGSGTQLSVL.